One sample yielded the 16 T cell receptor beta chains listed below, sequenced in a study of cytomegalovirus exposure and HLA in healthy donors. The PCR ran on 60 Vbeta and 13 Jbeta primers. Assay used: immunoSEQ multiplex PCR; TCRdb lists only in-frame clones, some missing. Of some 160,000 clones listed, roughly 70% are singletons. Input material: PBMCs. The receptors originated from a woman between 18 and 30 years old in good health and CMV-seropositive.

The V and J genes are TRBV7-8 and TRBJ2-7; a weak D match, TRBD2 (5 bases). V lost 4 bases and J 1 base, leaving 14 bases between the germline ends. This CDR3 has 15 residues. Germline lookup yields CDR1 SGHVS and CDR2 FQNEAQ. The CDR3 is CASSSPPSGSYEQYF. CDR3 bases: TGTGCCAGCAGCTCGCCCCCGTCGGGGTCCTACGAGCAGTACTTC.

Only a few counts were recorded for this clone. The chain joins TRBV14 to TRBJ2-3; 9 bases match TRBD1. From germline, CDR1 is SGHDN and CDR2 FVKESK. The CDR3 covers 15 residues. The V gene end was trimmed by 3 bases and the J gene end by 1 base; junction bases not matched to a gene: 2. Here the CDR3 DNA reads TGTGCCAGCAGCCAGTGGGACAGGGGCACAGATACGCAGTATTTT. It translates to CASSQWDRGTDTQYF.

V and J are TRBV7-2 and TRBJ2-3; D is undetermined. The CDR3 runs 14 residues. Germline lookup yields CDR1 SGHTA and CDR2 FQGNSA. Trimming left V 0 bases short and J 3 bases short, with 7 bases between. CDR3 protein: CASSLAIGTDTQYF. The CDR3 nucleotides read TGTGCCAGCAGCTTAGCGATCGGGACAGATACGCAGTATTTT.

V usage is TRBV6-4 and J usage is TRBJ2-3; no reliable D call. V lost 2 bases and J lost 0, with 3 bases in between. The V gene's germline CDR1 is MRHNA and CDR2 SNTAGT. There are 13 residues in the CDR3. The CDR3 is CASSDLSTDTQYF. As DNA, the CDR3 is TGTGCCAGCAGTGACCTTAGCACAGATACGCAGTATTTT.

The chain links TRBV27 to TRBJ2-7, with 7 bases matching TRBD1. CDR1 MNHEY and CDR2 SMNVEV come from the germline V gene (reference sequence). J lost 7 bases, V lost 2 bases, and 2 bases had no gene match. The CDR3 is 12 residues long. CDR3 nucleotide sequence: TGTGCCAGCAGTTTAACAGGGGCAGAGCAGTACTTC. Its translation is CASSLTGAEQYF.

This rearrangement joins TRBV19 to TRBJ2-1; 8 positions match TRBD2. CDR3 length: 13 residues. Trimming removed 6 bases from V and 7 bases from J; junction bases left unmatched: 5. Germline values: CDR1 LNHDA, CDR2 SQIVND (reference sequence). The CDR3 sequence: CASSTGGANEQFF. CDR3 bases: TGTGCCAGTAGCACGGGGGGGGCAAATGAGCAGTTCTTC.

This clone was seen a single time. Other DNA sequences of this sample code for an identical CDR3. The chain carries TRBV2 and TRBJ1-5, with D hard to call. With 4 bases removed from V and 0 bases from J, the gap between germline ends came to 10 bases. From germline, CDR1 is SNHLY and CDR2 FYNNEI. This CDR3 comprises 15 residues. The CDR3 DNA sequence: TGTGCCAGCAGTGGGGGAGACACTAGCAATCAGCCCCAGCATTTT. Amino acids: CASSGGDTSNQPQHF.

This clone was counted a few times. V and J are TRBV30 and TRBJ1-1, with 7 bases lining up with TRBD1. The germline CDR1 and CDR2 sequences are GTSNPN and SVGIG (reference sequence). The V segment lost 3 bases and the J segment 4 bases; nucleotides outside the gene matches: 14. This CDR3 has 16 amino acids. This CDR3 reads CAWRDELTGAGTEAFF. The CDR3 DNA follows: TGTGCCTGGAGGGACGAGCTAACAGGGGCGGGCACTGAAGCTTTCTTT.

This rearrangement joins TRBV7-8 to TRBJ1-1, with 7 bases that match TRBD1. Per germline, CDR1 SGHVS and CDR2 FQNEAQ. The CDR3 sequence is 15 residues long. V shed 3 bases and J 2 bases; nucleotides not matched to a gene: 6. The chain's CDR3 is CASSLGQILNTEAFF. In DNA, the CDR3 is TGTGCCAGCAGCTTGGGACAGATCCTAAACACTGAAGCTTTCTTT.

Note on this clone: A much larger clone differs from this one at a single base, so this may be a read error. This rearrangement joins TRBV2 to TRBJ2-2; 7 bases agree with TRBD1. Germline assignment: CDR1 SNHLY and CDR2 FYNNEI. V shed 4 bases, J shed 1 base, and the junction held 0 bases outside the gene matches. The CDR3 totals 14 residues. CDR3 nucleotide sequence: TGTGCCAGCAGTGGGACAGGGAACACCGGGGAGCTGTTTTTT. Its translation is CASSGTGNTGELFF.

V usage is TRBV7-3 and J usage is TRBJ2-1; TRBD1 is a possible D gene (5 bases). V dropped 2 bases and J dropped 8 bases, with 16 bases sitting between them. CDR3 length: 15 residues. Per germline, CDR1 SGHTA and CDR2 FQGTGA. The CDR3 DNA is TGTGCCAGCAGCTTACGGCAGGGAACACACGATGAGCAGTTCTTC. Its translation is CASSLRQGTHDEQFF.

V and J are TRBV30 and TRBJ1-1; TRBD1 matches 8 bases. Germline CDR1 reads GTSNPN; CDR2 reads SVGIG (reference sequence). The CDR3 is 14 amino acids. V lost 4 bases to trimming and J lost 0 bases; unmatched junction nucleotides: 4. The CDR3 DNA is TGTGCCTGGACCCGGACAGGGATGAACACTGAAGCTTTCTTT. It specifies CAWTRTGMNTEAFF.

The CDR3 nucleotides are TGTGCCAGCATCCCCGAGGCTGGTGAGCAGTTCTTC. Its protein product is CASIPEAGEQFF. The genes are TRBV21-1 and TRBJ2-1; TRBD2, the D gene given by the table, was not confirmed from the DNA. TRBV21-1 is a pseudogene. The CDR3 spans 12 residues.

This CDR3 reads CASSDSRTANYGYTF. The CDR3 DNA reads TGTGCCAGCAGTGACTCCAGGACAGCTAACTATGGCTACACCTTC. The chain carries TRBV7-9 and TRBJ1-2; weak D call: TRBD1 (6 bases). Germline V gives CDR1 SEHNR, CDR2 FQNEAQ (reference sequence). The CDR3 is 15 residues long. The germline V and J ends were trimmed by 6 bases and 0 bases, with 14 bases remaining between them.

V is TRBV28 and J is TRBJ2-2, with 8 bases lining up with TRBD2. The V gene end was trimmed by 5 bases and the J gene end by 4 bases; junction bases not matched to a gene: 9. This CDR3 contains 16 residues. Per germline, CDR1 MDHEN and CDR2 SYDVKM. The DNA for the CDR3 is TGTGCCAGCAGTACCTATAGCGGGGTACGCACCGGGGAGCTGTTTTTT. As protein: CASSTYSGVRTGELFF.

There are a few counts of this clone. The V call is TRBV10-3, the J call TRBJ2-5, with no clear D. V dropped 6 bases and J dropped 2 bases, with 13 bases sitting between them. This CDR3 spans 14 amino acids. Germline CDR1 reads ENHRY; CDR2 reads SYGVKD. CDR3 region: CAISVTENQETQYF. The CDR3 bases are TGTGCCATCAGCGTCACAGAAAATCAAGAGACCCAGTACTTC.